This T cell receptor beta chain was identified during a study of neurological immune-mediated disorders (dated by TCRdb to about 2019). About the full investigation: Peripheral blood TCR-beta repertoires from HTLV-I-associated myelopathy (HAM/TSP) patients, multiple sclerosis patients and healthy controls were compared by UMI-based sequencing. Alongside PBMC samples, the set of fewer than 110 TCR-beta libraries contained longitudinal samples, technical triplicates, and paired CD4+ and CD8+ T-cell subsets that had been sorted. Longitudinal HAM/TSP donors and healthy donors each had 3 time-points at intervals of about 3-45 months. Of the approximately 66 subjects in the cohort, about 14 were HAM/TSP patients, approximately 34 were multiple sclerosis patients, and 20 were healthy controls.

Points on this clonotype: The clone's antigen remains unknown. No much larger clone exists at a distance of one base, and base qualities are not known.

cDNA was synthesized by template-switch 5'RACE using a primer carrying a 10-nucleotide random unique molecular identifier by which each TCR transcript was tagged. Each sequencing run produced over 160 million TCR-beta sequences covering 15-18 subjects. The RNeasy kit was used for extraction of total RNA. Using the KAPA Real-time Library Amplification kit, TCR-beta VDJ regions were amplified with primers for the TCR constant region and the 5'RACE anchor. Sample indexes and Illumina adaptors were added in a first PCR, after which library yield was increased in a second PCR. After purification with Ampure beads, the TCR product of roughly 650 bp was size-selected on a 2% E-gel SizeSelection system. Before pooling, libraries had their quality checked on a Bioanalyzer, their concentration measured with Qubit, and their quantity determined with the Kapa Library Quantification kit. Libraries were sequenced paired-end 2 x 150 bp on an Illumina HiSeq 2500. To increase sequence diversity, roughly 24-31% phiX was spiked into each library pool. As for the original processing: The quality-filtered reads were processed with the UMI-based MiGEC pipeline, whose error correction step removed more than 80% of the raw TCR sequences. VDJ genes were aligned to IMGT germline references, and clonotypes were defined by unique CDR3 amino acid sequence plus V-J genes. Clonal expansion, Shannon diversity, and CDR3 relatedness (CalcPairwiseDistances, ClusterSamples) were evaluated with VDJtools, and phylogenetic trees were built with CLCbio workbench. Clones with at least 8 unique UMIs were defined as expanded, with this threshold being based on coefficient-of-variation modelling across technical triplicates. The raw public data were reprocessed by TCRdb itself: fastp quality trimming at Q25, MiXCR clonotype calling, in-frame beta chains only. For every CDR3 protein sequence, its rows merge into one entry that carries the most common genes and DNA. These V and J calls rely on TCRdb rather than the paper's analysis. A total of fewer than 50,000 distinct CDR3 sequences appear in this sample, about an eighth of them only once. Roughly 10% of the sample comes from the top ten.

Explained via the paper, the time point label denotes: longitudinal time-point 3. Libraries from unsorted PBMCs were made from 2 million PBMCs kept in RNAlater at -80 degrees C until RNA extraction. Peripheral blood was subjected to Ficoll-Hypaque density gradient centrifugation to isolate PBMCs, which were then cryopreserved in liquid nitrogen. On the study overall, not on this receptor specifically: No identical CDR3 amino acid sequences were shared among expanded clones across subjects, suggesting private TCR-beta repertoires in all groups. TCR clonal expansion was greatest in HAM/TSP patients and smallest in MS patients, who ranked below even healthy controls.

Germline trimming amounts to 3 bases on V and 8 bases on J, with 8 as the count of junction bases outside the gene matches. The germline V gene gives CDR1 as SGHVS and CDR2 as FQNEAQ. Including the terminal cysteine and phenylalanine, the CDR3 comprises 16 residues. This entry keeps only the CDR3 DNA: 48 bases, framed from base 1. Recombination connected TRBV7-8 to TRBJ2-2, with 11 junctional bases fitting TRBD2. The clonotype originates from a male donor with HTLV-1-associated myelopathy (HAM/TSP). The sample taken for sequencing was PBMCs. The encoded CDR3 is CASSFLTSGVTGELFF. The DNA sequence is given as TGTGCCAGCAGCTTTTTGACTAGCGGGGTCACTGGGGAGCTGTTTTTT.